This TCR beta chain appears in the sequencing data of a study of blood T cell repertoires in COVID-19. About the study: Italy, Spain and the United States were the sources of the convalescent and acute COVID-19 samples. In each case, the material was cDNA or gDNA derived from T cells, B-cell-depleted T cells, or PBMCs.

Trimming shortened V by 4 bases and J by 4 bases, and 20 bases separated the two germline ends. The CDR3 sequence is 16 residues long. Germline V gene sequence: CDR1 SGHTS, CDR2 YDEGEE. Methods used by the authors: Using reference gene primer amplification, nucleated cell counts were estimated. The table came from immunoSEQ multiplex PCR; TCRdb's copy has only in-frame clones and leaves some out. V, J and clone size are those of that table, while D and trimming were read from the DNA. Among some 42,000 clones, roughly 80% were seen once, and the ten largest hold 25% to 30%. The gene calls are TRBV5-8 and TRBJ2-5; a weak D match, TRBD1 (6 bases). The receptor's source is a woman aged 70-85 years with acute or convalescent COVID-19. Sample: peripheral blood. The CDR3 sequence: CASSPSPGVGLETQYF. CDR3 in DNA: TGTGCCAGCAGCCCCTCACCAGGGGTAGGATTAGAGACCCAGTACTTC.